This TCR beta chain was identified in a study of PD-1 and CTLA-4 blockade in melanoma. Assay: immunoSEQ multiplex PCR; the TCRdb copy retains only in-frame clones and omits some. The table includes about 32,000 clones, around 89% detected once. This sequence was found in a human donor with melanoma. Sequencing was performed on CD8+ T cells from peripheral blood, taken from a patient given anti-PD-1 treatment.

The CDR3 here is CASTKTLPGELFF. In DNA, the CDR3 is TGTGCCAGCACTAAAACCCTCCCCGGGGAGCTGTTTTTT. V gene TRBV27 combines with J gene TRBJ2-2; D is undetermined. CDR3 size: 13 residues. Deletions cut 7 bases from V and 6 bases from J, with 12 bases between. From germline, CDR1 is MNHEY and CDR2 SMNVEV (reference sequence).